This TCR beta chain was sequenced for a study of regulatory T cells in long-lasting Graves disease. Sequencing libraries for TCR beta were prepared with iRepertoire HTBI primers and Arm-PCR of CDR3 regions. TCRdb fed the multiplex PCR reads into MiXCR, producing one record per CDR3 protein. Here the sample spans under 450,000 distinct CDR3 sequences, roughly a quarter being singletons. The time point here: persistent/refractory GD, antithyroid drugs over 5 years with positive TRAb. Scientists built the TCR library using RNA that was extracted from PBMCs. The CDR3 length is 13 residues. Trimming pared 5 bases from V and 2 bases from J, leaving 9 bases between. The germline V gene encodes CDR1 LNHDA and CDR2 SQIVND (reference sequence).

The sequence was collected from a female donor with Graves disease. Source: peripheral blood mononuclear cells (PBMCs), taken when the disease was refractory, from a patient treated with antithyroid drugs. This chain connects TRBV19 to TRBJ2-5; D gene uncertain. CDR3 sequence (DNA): TGTGCCAGTAGTGCACAGTTACAAGAGACCCAGTACTTC. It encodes CASSAQLQETQYF. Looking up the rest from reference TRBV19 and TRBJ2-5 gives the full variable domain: DGGITQSPKYLFRKEGQNVTLSCEQNLNHDAMYWYRQDPGQGLRLIYYSQIVNDFQKGDIAEGYSVSREKKESFPLTVTSAQKNPTAFYLCASSAQLQETQYFGPGTRLLVL.